Sequencing of this T cell receptor beta chain was carried out in a study of blood T cell repertoires in COVID-19 (dated by TCRdb to 2020 to 2021). In terms of the full investigation: Samples from collaborators originated in the United States, Italy and Spain and spanned both the acute and convalescent phases of COVID-19. The material from the prospective study consisted of cDNA or gDNA derived from T cells, B-cell-depleted T cells, or PBMCs. The dataset comprised deeply sampled blood TCRbeta repertoires from subjects exposed to, actively infected with, or recovered from COVID-19. The repertoires were released in a freely available public database meant as a resource for research on the immune response to SARS-CoV-2. Samples came from the ongoing ImmuneRACE study (first 160 participants) plus 1,254 subjects from 6 global collaborators. A de-identified subject ID, COVID-19 status, age in years and sex were almost always included in the sample metadata. Where HLA class I and class II types were available, the types were taken from metadata supplied by the sample provider, not from assay-based typing.

The research as a whole found: Clinical and demographic metadata were provided uncurated, with the amount varying by source and participant.

The CDR3 runs 14 residues from the cysteine to the phenylalanine. The sequence is cut down to CDR3 DNA, 42 bases in frame from base 1. V and J are trimmed by 6 bases and 1 base, and the gene matches miss 6 bases of the junction. CDR1 and CDR2 were assigned from the germline V gene (reference sequence) as GTSNPN and SVGIG. TCRbeta CDR3 regions were amplified from genomic DNA using the immunoSEQ Assay, a bias-controlled multiplex PCR. The source study handled its data this way. Nucleated cell counts per sample were estimated from amplification of reference gene primers within the assay. Sequence reads were collapsed and filtered to measure the absolute abundance of every unique TCRbeta CDR3 rearrangement. For each sample, productive Simpson clonality was calculated as the square root of Simpson's diversity index across productive rearrangements. TCRdb limited this immuneACCESS table to in-frame rearrangements with V and J called. A share of clones is missing; checked studies link under half to unresolved V genes, and the rest is unexplained. That table supplies the V and J calls and clone size; D and trimming were determined from the DNA. Present in this sample are some 100,000 clones, approximately 93% of which were seen just once. The ten largest clonotypes hold about 0.89% of the sample.

Each collaborating institution followed its own protocols to collect whole blood in K2EDTA tubes. Collaborator samples were shipped for TCRbeta analysis as frozen whole blood, isolated PBMCs, or DNA extracted from either sample type. A remark on this clone: Its antigen is currently not known. Within one base of it there is no much larger clone, and no base qualities were kept.

This TCR came from a man aged 60-69 years with acute or convalescent COVID-19. The chain couples TRBV30 to TRBJ2-3; 8 central nucleotides agree with TRBD2. The specimen was peripheral blood. The CDR3 region reads CACHGGGGTDTQYF. The DNA is as follows: TGTGCCTGCCACGGGGGGGGCGGCACAGATACGCAGTATTTT.